This T cell receptor beta chain was recovered during a study of technical replicates of blood from a few donors. Clones were read by immunoSEQ multiplex PCR, and TCRdb kept only the in-frame ones, dropping some. The repertoire includes around 50,000 clones, more than 95% of them detected once, and 0.35% to 0.5% sits in the top ten. This CDR3 comprises 13 residues. V was shortened by 6 bases and J by 0 bases, with 6 bases between the two germline ends. Looked up from germline, CDR1 is MRHNA and CDR2 is SNTAGT. This clone came up once. The chain combines TRBV6-4 with TRBJ2-1; tentatively, D is TRBD2 (5 bases). Sequencing was done on a sample of T cells isolated from PBMCs. The source is a human donor in good health. CDR3 region: CASSGDSYNEQFF. The DNA of the CDR3 is TGTGCCAGCAGCGGGGACTCCTACAATGAGCAGTTCTTC.